This TCR beta chain was identified during a study of T cells in Graves' hyperthyroidism and ophthalmopathy. The overall study: The authors collected peripheral blood at initial diagnosis, before any treatment.

Graves' hyperthyroidism is called stable when ophthalmopathy does not progress within 18 months. Researchers barred patients who had uncontrolled infection, other autoimmune disease, pregnancy or lactation. TCR beta CDR3 region amplification was performed from RNA transcripts. The HTBI primer set served for first-round RT-PCR of the TCR CDR3. TCRdb re-called the multiplex PCR reads with MiXCR, one entry per CDR3 protein. The sample lists some 720,000 distinct CDR3 sequences, 15% to 20% seen once, with approximately 8.4% in the top ten. Germline trimming cut 4 bases from V and 5 bases from J; bases unmatched to any gene: 7. The CDR3 consists of 14 residues. Germline V gene lookup returns CDR1 MGHDK and CDR2 SYGVNS.

The sample consisted of blood. This sequence originates from a man between 18 and 35 years old with Graves' hyperthyroidism. The genes are TRBV25-1 and TRBJ1-2, with 7 bases lining up with TRBD1. The CDR3: CASSARDSSYGYTF. The CDR3, as DNA: TGTGCCAGCAGTGCTCGGGACAGCTCATATGGCTACACCTTC.